The 19 T cell receptor beta chains in this list originate from one sample, sequenced in a study of T cell repertoires in cytomegalovirus infection (dated by TCRdb to between 2017 and 2020). Sequencing took place on an Illumina HiSeq 1500. TCRdb handled the public reads itself, with Q25 trimming in fastp and clone calling in MiXCR, and kept productive beta chains. A single entry per CDR3 protein holds the most common genes and DNA from its merged rows. The sample table contains some 280,000 distinct CDR3 sequences; only one count was recorded for about 13% of them. About 10% of the sample belongs to the ten largest clones. Sample: PBMCs. The source of these receptors is a human donor in good health (CMV status not recorded). Some clones in this sample may be carry-over from other donors' samples.

There are a few counts of this clonotype. V usage is TRBV7-9 and J usage is TRBJ2-3; D is unclear. The CDR3 loop spans 16 amino acids. CDR1 and CDR2 (germline): SEHNR, FQNEAQ (reference sequence). V lost 2 bases, J lost 2 bases, and 14 bases lay in between. The CDR3 nucleotides read TGTGCCAGCAGCTTAAATTCCGGGTCCGTCACAGATACGCAGTATTTT. As protein: CASSLNSGSVTDTQYF.

The CDR3 DNA is TGTGCCACGACCGACGCTACGAACTACGAGCAGTACTTC. This gives the protein CATTDATNYEQYF. This chain connects TRBV10-3 to TRBJ2-7, with no clear D. CDR1 and CDR2 from the germline V gene are ENHRY and SYGVKD. Trimming took 10 bases from V and 3 from J, leaving 16 bases between them. The CDR3 runs 13 residues.

The chain couples TRBV6-2 or TRBV6-3 to TRBJ2-5; D is unresolved. From germline, CDR1 is MNHEY and CDR2 SVGEGT. This CDR3 region has 15 residues. V was cut by 6 bases and J by 4 bases, with 18 bases left in between. The CDR3 is CASRGWTADGETQYF. The CDR3, as DNA: TGTGCCAGCAGAGGATGGACGGCAGATGGAGAGACCCAGTACTTC.

This clonotype was picked up many times. The gene calls are TRBV10-3 and TRBJ2-7, with TRBD2 identical over 9 bases. This CDR3 comprises 13 residues. Losses at the gene ends were 6 bases for V and 7 bases for J; bases not matched to a gene: 7. CDR1 and CDR2 (germline): ENHRY, SYGVKD. CDR3: CAIRGRLAVEQYF. Here the CDR3 DNA reads TGTGCCATCAGGGGCCGACTAGCGGTGGAGCAGTACTTC.

There are a few counts of this clonotype. V and J are TRBV7-2 and TRBJ1-3; 8 nucleotides line up with TRBD1. V was pared by 5 bases and J by 0 bases, with 12 bases of the junction left unmatched. Germline V gene sequence: CDR1 SGHTA, CDR2 FQGNSA. This CDR3 comprises 18 residues. CDR3 protein: CASSPRGTGSLSGNTIYF. The CDR3 DNA sequence: TGTGCCAGCAGCCCCCGAGGGACAGGATCCCTCTCTGGAAACACCATATATTTT.

This clonotype occurred many times. The chain links TRBV4-2 to TRBJ1-4; tentative D call: TRBD1 (5 bases). V dropped 0 bases and J dropped 0 bases, with 17 bases sitting between them. CDR1 is LGHNA, CDR2 YNFKEQ, per germline. This CDR3 comprises 19 residues. The DNA of the CDR3 is TGTGCCAGCAGCCAAGAAACAGGAACCATGAAGGCAACTAATGAAAAACTGTTTTTT. Its protein is CASSQETGTMKATNEKLFF.

The J gene is TRBJ2-1, the V gene TRBV27; the match to TRBD2 covers 7 bases. Per the germline V gene, CDR1 is MNHEY and CDR2 is SMNVEV (reference sequence). This CDR3 contains 13 residues. The ends lost 7 bases at V and 6 bases at J; junction bases unmatched: 6. The CDR3 loop reads CASTKAGTNEQFF. The CDR3 DNA reads as TGTGCCAGCACCAAAGCGGGGACCAATGAGCAGTTCTTC.

This clonotype was detected many times. The CDR3 coding sequence is TGTGCCAGTACCCCTCAGGGGGCTCTCAACACCGGGGAGCTGTTTTTT. Its protein is CASTPQGALNTGELFF. The genes are TRBV5-8 and TRBJ2-2; 8 bases match TRBD1. With V trimmed by 8 bases and J by 2 bases, 11 bases remained unmatched. Germline V lookup: CDR1 SGHTS, CDR2 YDEGEE. The CDR3 length is 16 residues.

This sequence joins TRBV20-1 and TRBJ2-3, with 9 bases identical to TRBD1. Germline trimming cut 0 bases from V and 4 bases from J; bases unmatched to any gene: 8. This CDR3 region has 16 residues. The germline CDR1 and CDR2 sequences are DFQATT and SNEGSKA (reference sequence). CDR3 loop: CSAREETGGEADTQYF. In DNA, the CDR3 is TGCAGTGCTAGAGAGGAAACAGGGGGCGAGGCAGATACGCAGTATTTT.

In its sample, this clonotype was seen a few times. Written as DNA, the CDR3 is TGTGCCAGCAGTTCTCCCGGGACAGGGTCCAATGAGCAGTTCTTC. Protein sequence: CASSSPGTGSNEQFF. V and J are TRBV28 and TRBJ2-1, with 9 bases aligning to TRBD1. Germline V CDR1 and CDR2: MDHEN, SYDVKM. CDR3 size: 15 residues. The trim removed 4 bases at V and 6 bases at J, leaving 7 bases unmatched.

This sequence joins TRBV6-6 and TRBJ1-4; a possible D gene is TRBD1 (6 bases). The V end was cut by 0 bases, the J end by 7 bases, with 12 bases between. This CDR3 has 15 residues. Germline V CDR1 and CDR2: MNHNY, SVGAGI (reference sequence). CDR3 in amino acids: CASSYSSQGPEKLFF. CDR3 nucleotide sequence: TGTGCCAGCAGTTACTCGAGTCAGGGGCCTGAAAAACTGTTTTTT.

This clonotype was found a few times. In DNA, the CDR3 is TGTGCCAGCAGCCAGGACATGGGAAGCGTAGCTTTCTTT. Amino acids: CASSQDMGSVAFF. The V call is TRBV6-2 or TRBV6-3, the J call TRBJ1-1; weak D call: TRBD1 (5 bases). This CDR3 has 13 amino acids. V gave up 6 bases and J gave up 10 bases, with 18 bases separating them. Germline assignment: CDR1 MNHEY and CDR2 SVGEGT.

The chain uses TRBV4-1 and TRBJ2-3; TRBD2 aligns across 8 bases. The V gene end was trimmed by 0 bases and the J gene end by 2 bases; junction bases not matched to a gene: 7. The CDR3 is made up of 17 amino acids. The germline V gene encodes CDR1 MGHRA and CDR2 YSYEKL. The CDR3 sequence: CASSQDLRGGVTDTQYF. The CDR3 bases are TGCGCCAGCAGCCAAGACTTACGGGGGGGGGTCACAGATACGCAGTATTTT.

Ten or more counts support this clonotype. The CDR3 reads CASSLEVGAEAFF. The CDR3 region has the DNA TGTGCCAGCAGCTTAGAAGTGGGCGCTGAAGCTTTCTTT. The V gene is TRBV11-3, the J gene TRBJ1-1; D is undetermined. V lost 0 bases and J lost 6, with 8 bases in between. The CDR3 spans 13 residues. Germline values: CDR1 SGHNT, CDR2 YENEEA.

The chain combines TRBV11-2 with TRBJ2-1; no definite D call. The CDR3 runs to 17 residues. V lost 0 bases and J lost 0, with 12 bases in between. In germline, CDR1 is SGHAT, CDR2 FQNNGV. CDR3 sequence reads: CASSLDGPPSSYNEQFF. The CDR3 nucleotides read TGTGCCAGCAGCTTAGATGGTCCTCCGAGCTCCTACAATGAGCAGTTCTTC.

V and J are TRBV29-1 and TRBJ2-5; D is unclear. The V end was cut by 1 base, the J end by 2 bases, with 11 bases between. The CDR3 is 14 amino acids. CDR1 is SQVTM, CDR2 ANQGSEA, per germline. In DNA form, the CDR3 reads TGCAGCGTTGAAGGCCGGGTTCGACAAGAGACCCAGTACTTC. Translated: CSVEGRVRQETQYF.

Ten or more counts support this clonotype. This chain links TRBV7-8 with TRBJ2-5; D is ambiguous. Germline V gives CDR1 SGHVS, CDR2 FQNEAQ. Trimming pared 1 base from V and 2 bases from J, leaving 11 bases between. This CDR3 is 15 amino acids long. The CDR3 here is CASSLDGSGQETQYF. DNA of the CDR3: TGTGCCAGCAGCTTAGATGGGTCAGGTCAAGAGACCCAGTACTTC.

This clonotype was seen more than once but under ten times. The chain joins TRBV12-3 or TRBV12-4 to TRBJ2-1, with D perhaps assigned TRBD1 or TRBD2 (5 bases each). The CDR3 loop spans 14 amino acids. V was pared by 1 base and J by 9 bases, with 13 bases between. Here the CDR3 reads CASSLGPTGGEQFF. CDR3 coding DNA: TGTGCCAGCAGTTTAGGCCCTACTGGGGGTGAGCAGTTCTTC.

This clonotype was counted at least ten times. The CDR3, as DNA: TGCGCCAGCAGCCAAGATAGGCGTCTTAAAGCTTTCTTT. It encodes CASSQDRRLKAFF. The V call is TRBV4-1, the J call TRBJ1-1; D remains unclear. CDR3 length equals 13 residues. Between the trimmed V and J ends, which lost 0 bases and 9 bases, there was a span of 11 bases. Germline loops: CDR1 MGHRA, CDR2 YSYEKL.